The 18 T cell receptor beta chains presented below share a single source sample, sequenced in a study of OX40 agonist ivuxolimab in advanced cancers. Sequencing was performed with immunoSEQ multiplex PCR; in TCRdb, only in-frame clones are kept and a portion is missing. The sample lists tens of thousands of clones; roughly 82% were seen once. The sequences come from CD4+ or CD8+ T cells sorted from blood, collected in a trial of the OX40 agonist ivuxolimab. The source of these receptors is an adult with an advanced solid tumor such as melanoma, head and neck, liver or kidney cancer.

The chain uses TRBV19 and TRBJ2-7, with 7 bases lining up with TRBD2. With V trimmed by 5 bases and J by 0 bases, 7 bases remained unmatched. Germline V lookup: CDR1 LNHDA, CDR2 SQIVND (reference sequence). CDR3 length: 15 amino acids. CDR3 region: CASSEQRGSSYEQYF. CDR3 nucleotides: TGTGCCAGTAGTGAACAGCGGGGTAGCTCCTACGAGCAGTACTTC.

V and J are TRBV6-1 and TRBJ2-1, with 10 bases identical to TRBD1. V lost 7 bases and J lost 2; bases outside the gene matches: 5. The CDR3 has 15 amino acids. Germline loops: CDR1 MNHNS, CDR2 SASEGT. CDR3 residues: CASTTGTGAYNEQFF. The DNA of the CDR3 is TGTGCCAGCACCACCGGGACAGGGGCCTACAATGAGCAGTTCTTC.

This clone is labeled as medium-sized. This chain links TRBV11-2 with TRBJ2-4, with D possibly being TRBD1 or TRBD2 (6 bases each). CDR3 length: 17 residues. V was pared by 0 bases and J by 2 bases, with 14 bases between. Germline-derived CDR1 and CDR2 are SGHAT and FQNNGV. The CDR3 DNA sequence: TGTGCCAGCAGCTTAGATCAACAGGGAGGTACCAAAAACATTCAGTACTTC. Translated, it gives CASSLDQQGGTKNIQYF.

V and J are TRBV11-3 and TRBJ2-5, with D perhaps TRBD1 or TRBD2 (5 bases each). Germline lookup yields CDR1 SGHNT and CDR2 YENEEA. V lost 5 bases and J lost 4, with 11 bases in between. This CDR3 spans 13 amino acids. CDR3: CASSPIGGETQYF. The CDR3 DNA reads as TGTGCCAGCAGCCCCATTGGGGGAGAGACCCAGTACTTC.

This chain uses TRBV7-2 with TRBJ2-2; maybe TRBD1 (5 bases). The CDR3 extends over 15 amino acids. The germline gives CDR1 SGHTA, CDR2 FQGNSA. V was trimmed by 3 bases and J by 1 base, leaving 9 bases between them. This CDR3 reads CASSFKGRNTGELFF. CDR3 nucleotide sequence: TGTGCCAGCAGCTTTAAGGGGCGGAACACCGGGGAGCTGTTTTTT.

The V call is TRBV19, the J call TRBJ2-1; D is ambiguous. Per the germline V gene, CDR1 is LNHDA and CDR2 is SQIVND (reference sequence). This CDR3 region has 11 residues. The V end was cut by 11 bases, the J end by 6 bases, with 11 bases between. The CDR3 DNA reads TGTGCCTCTAGGCGCCTCAATGAGCAGTTCTTC. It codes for CASRRLNEQFF.

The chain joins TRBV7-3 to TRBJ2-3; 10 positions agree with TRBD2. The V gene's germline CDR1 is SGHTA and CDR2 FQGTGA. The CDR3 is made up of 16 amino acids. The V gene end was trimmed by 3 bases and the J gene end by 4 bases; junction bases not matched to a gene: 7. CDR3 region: CASSLASGGGADTQYF. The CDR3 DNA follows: TGTGCCAGCAGCTTGGCTAGCGGGGGCGGGGCAGATACGCAGTATTTT.

This CDR3 reads CASSFGMADYTDTQYF. The CDR3 nucleotides read TGCGCCAGCAGCTTTGGGATGGCCGATTACACAGATACGCAGTATTTT. J is TRBJ2-3 and V is TRBV5-1, with no clear D. V lost 2 bases and J lost 2, with 15 bases in between. Germline-derived CDR1 and CDR2 are SGHRS and YFSETQ. The CDR3 spans 16 residues.

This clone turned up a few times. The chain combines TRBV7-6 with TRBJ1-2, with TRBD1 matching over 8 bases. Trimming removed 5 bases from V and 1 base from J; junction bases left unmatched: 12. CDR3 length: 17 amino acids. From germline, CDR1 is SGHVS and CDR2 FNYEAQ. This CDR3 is CASSIPGQGADNYGYTF. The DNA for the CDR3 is TGTGCCAGCAGCATCCCGGGGCAGGGGGCGGATAACTATGGCTACACCTTC.

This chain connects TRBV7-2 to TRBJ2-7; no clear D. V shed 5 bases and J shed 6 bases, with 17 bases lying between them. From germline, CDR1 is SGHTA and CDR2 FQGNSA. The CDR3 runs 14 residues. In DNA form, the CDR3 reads TGTGCCAGCAGCCTAGATGGTACCTTTGGCGAGCAGTACTTC. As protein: CASSLDGTFGEQYF.

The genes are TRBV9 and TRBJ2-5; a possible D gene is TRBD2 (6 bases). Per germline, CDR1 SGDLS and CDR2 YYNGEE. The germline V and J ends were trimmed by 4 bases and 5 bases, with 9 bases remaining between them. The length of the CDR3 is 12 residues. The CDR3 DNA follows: TGTGCCAGCAGCCCCCGGGGGGAGACCCAGTACTTC. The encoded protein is CASSPRGETQYF.

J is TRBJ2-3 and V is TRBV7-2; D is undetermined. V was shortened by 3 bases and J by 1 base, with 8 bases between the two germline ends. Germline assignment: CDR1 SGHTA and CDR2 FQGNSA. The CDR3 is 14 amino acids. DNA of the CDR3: TGTGCCAGCAGCTTTGTCCCCCGCACAGATACGCAGTATTTT. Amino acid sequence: CASSFVPRTDTQYF.

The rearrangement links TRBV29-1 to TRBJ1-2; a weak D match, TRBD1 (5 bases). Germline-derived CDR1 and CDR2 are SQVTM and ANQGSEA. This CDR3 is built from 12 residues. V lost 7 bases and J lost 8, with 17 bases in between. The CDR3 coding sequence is TGCAGCGCGTACAGGCAGGGCGAAGGCTACACCTTC. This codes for CSAYRQGEGYTF. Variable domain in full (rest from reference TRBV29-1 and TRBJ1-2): SAVISQKPSRDICQRGTSLTIQCQVDSQVTMMFWYRQQPGQSLTLIATANQGSEATYESGFVIDKFPISRPNLTFSTLTVSNMSPEDSSIYLCSAYRQGEGYTFGSGTRLTVV.

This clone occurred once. CDR3 region: CASGLGEQPQHF. CDR3 sequence (DNA): TGTGCTAGTGGTTTGGGGGAGCAGCCCCAGCATTTT. The V gene is TRBV12-5, the J gene TRBJ1-5; D is unresolved. Deletions cut 1 base from V and 7 bases from J, with 5 bases between. The CDR3 length is 12 residues. Germline loops: CDR1 LGHNT, CDR2 FRNRAP.

CDR3 coding DNA: TGTGCCAGCAGCTTAGTAGTAGGGGGTCAGCCCCAGCATTTT. Encoded protein: CASSLVVGGQPQHF. The chain carries TRBV7-2 and TRBJ1-5; weak D call: TRBD1 (6 bases). The germline V gene encodes CDR1 SGHTA and CDR2 FQGNSA. Trimming took off 1 base at V and 6 bases at J, with 10 bases between the two ends. This CDR3 has 14 residues.

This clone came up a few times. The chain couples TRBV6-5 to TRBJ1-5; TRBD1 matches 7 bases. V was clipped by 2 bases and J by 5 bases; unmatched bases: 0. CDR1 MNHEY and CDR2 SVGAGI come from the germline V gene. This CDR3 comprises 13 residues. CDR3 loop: CASSYDRDQPQHF. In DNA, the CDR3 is TGTGCCAGCAGTTACGACAGGGATCAGCCCCAGCATTTT.

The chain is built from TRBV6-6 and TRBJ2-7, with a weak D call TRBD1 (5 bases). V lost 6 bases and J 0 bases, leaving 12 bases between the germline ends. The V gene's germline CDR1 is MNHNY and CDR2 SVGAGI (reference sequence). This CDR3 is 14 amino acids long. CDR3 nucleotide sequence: TGTGCCAGCAGCCCCAGGGCCCTCTCCTACGAGCAGTACTTC. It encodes CASSPRALSYEQYF.

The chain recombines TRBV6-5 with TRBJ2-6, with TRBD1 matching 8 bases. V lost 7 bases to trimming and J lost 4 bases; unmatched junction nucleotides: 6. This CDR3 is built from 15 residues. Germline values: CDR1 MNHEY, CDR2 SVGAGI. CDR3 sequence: CASTTGGSGANVLTF. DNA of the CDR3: TGTGCCAGCACCACAGGGGGGTCGGGGGCCAACGTCCTGACTTTC.